This T cell receptor (beta chain) was identified in a study of blood T cell repertoires in COVID-19. Sequencing was performed with immunoSEQ multiplex PCR; in TCRdb, only in-frame clones are kept and a portion is missing. This table has fewer than 300,000 clones, roughly 84% appearing once. This clone was found a few times. Germline assignment: CDR1 LGHDT and CDR2 YNNKEL (reference sequence). The CDR3 is 15 amino acids. The V segment lost 1 base and the J segment 3 bases; nucleotides outside the gene matches: 5. Sequencing was carried out using peripheral blood. The V gene is TRBV3-1 (or the pseudogene TRBV3-2), the J gene TRBJ2-7, with 8 bases identical to TRBD1. The TCR sequence derives from a woman between 18 and 29 years old with acute or convalescent COVID-19. The CDR3 region has the DNA TGTGCCAGCAGCCAAGCTACAGGGGGTTTCTACGAGCAGTACTTC. It specifies CASSQATGGFYEQYF.